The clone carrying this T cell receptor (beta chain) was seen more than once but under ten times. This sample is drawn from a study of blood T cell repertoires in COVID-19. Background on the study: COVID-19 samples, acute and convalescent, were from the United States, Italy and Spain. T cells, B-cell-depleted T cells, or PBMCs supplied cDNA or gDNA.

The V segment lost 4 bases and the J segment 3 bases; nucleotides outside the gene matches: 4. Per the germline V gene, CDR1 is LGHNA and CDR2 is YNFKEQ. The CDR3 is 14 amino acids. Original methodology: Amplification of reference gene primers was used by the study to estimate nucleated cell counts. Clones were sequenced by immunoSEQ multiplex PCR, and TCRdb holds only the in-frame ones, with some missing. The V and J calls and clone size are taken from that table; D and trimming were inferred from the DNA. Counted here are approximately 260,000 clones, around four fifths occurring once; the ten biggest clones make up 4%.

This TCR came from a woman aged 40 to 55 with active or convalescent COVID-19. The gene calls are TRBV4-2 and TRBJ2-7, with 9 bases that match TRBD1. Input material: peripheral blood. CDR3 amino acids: CASSLDRGSYEQYF. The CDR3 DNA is TGTGCCAGCAGCCTCGACAGGGGGAGCTACGAGCAGTACTTC.